The 20 T cell receptor beta chains reported below all come from one sample, sequenced in a study of technical replicates of blood from a few donors. Profiled with immunoSEQ multiplex PCR; TCRdb holds only in-frame clones, not every one. Counted here are around 85,000 clones, 90% to 95% occurring once; the ten biggest clones make up over 0.2%. The sequencing sample was made of T cells isolated from PBMCs. Every receptor here comes from a human donor in good health.

This clone has a single count. This chain joins TRBV7-8 and TRBJ2-4; D not certain. Germline CDR1 and CDR2: SGHVS and FQNEAQ. The V gene lost 1 base and the J gene lost 3 bases, with 7 bases spanning the gap. There are 14 residues in the CDR3. The CDR3 is CASSLGGSKNIQYF. CDR3 DNA: TGTGCCAGCAGCTTAGGTGGCAGCAAAAACATTCAGTACTTC.

The chain couples TRBV6-1 to TRBJ1-4; unclear D gene. Per germline, CDR1 MNHNS and CDR2 SASEGT. Trimming took off 7 bases at V and 0 bases at J, with 9 bases between the two ends. The CDR3 sequence is 14 residues long. The CDR3 coding sequence is TGTGCCAGCATGGAGGATTCAACTAATGAAAAACTGTTTTTT. Encoded protein: CASMEDSTNEKLFF.

The V gene is TRBV7-2, the J gene TRBJ2-7; 9 nucleotides agree with TRBD2. The CDR3 has 15 residues. J was trimmed by 0 bases and V by 3 bases; bases with no gene match: 3. Per germline, CDR1 SGHTA and CDR2 FQGNSA. CDR3 sequence (DNA): TGTGCCAGCAGCTTTGGGACTAGCCGCTCCTACGAGCAGTACTTC. It specifies CASSFGTSRSYEQYF.

As DNA, the CDR3 is TGCGCCAGCAGCTTGGGGACAGGGTTAATTGAAAAACTGTTTTTT. It specifies CASSLGTGLIEKLFF. The chain has TRBV5-1 and TRBJ1-4; 8 bases align to TRBD1. The CDR3 has 15 amino acids. CDR1 is SGHRS and CDR2 is YFSETQ in the germline V gene. J gave up 7 bases and V 0 bases, and 5 bases lay outside the gene matches.

The chain has TRBV5-1 and TRBJ2-5; tentative D call: TRBD2 (6 bases). The CDR3 is 11 residues long. V dropped 4 bases and J dropped 5 bases, with 6 bases sitting between them. The germline CDR1 and CDR2 sequences are SGHRS and YFSETQ. The CDR3 DNA reads as TGCGCCAGCAGCGCGGGGGAGACCCAGTACTTC. Its translation: CASSAGETQYF.

This chain uses TRBV29-1 with TRBJ2-3; possible D gene TRBD1, 7 bases. Trimming pared 6 bases from V and 3 bases from J, leaving 13 bases between. The germline V gene encodes CDR1 SQVTM and CDR2 ANQGSEA. The CDR3 consists of 13 residues. The CDR3 region is CSVQGGLTDTQYF. The CDR3 region has the DNA TGCAGCGTGCAGGGGGGCCTTACAGATACGCAGTATTTT.

The chain joins TRBV27 to TRBJ2-1; D may be TRBD1 (6 bases). The V end lost 8 bases, the J end lost 10 bases, and 24 bases lay between the germline ends. CDR1 and CDR2 (germline): MNHEY, SMNVEV (reference sequence). The CDR3 sequence is 15 residues long. CDR3 protein: CASGGRLALQGEQFF. In nucleotides, the CDR3 is TGTGCCAGCGGAGGAAGACTGGCCCTACAGGGAGAGCAGTTCTTC.

This rearrangement joins TRBV10-3 to TRBJ2-3, with a tentative D call TRBD2 (5 bases). This CDR3 contains 14 residues. In germline, CDR1 is ENHRY, CDR2 SYGVKD. Trimming left V 3 bases short and J 1 base short, with 8 bases between. CDR3 in DNA: TGTGCCATCAGTGATACTAGTGGCACAGATACGCAGTATTTT. It codes for CAISDTSGTDTQYF.

The chain couples TRBV5-1 to TRBJ1-2, with a possible D match to TRBD1 (6 bases). The CDR3 has 15 residues. Germline V gene data show CDR1 as SGHRS and CDR2 as YFSETQ. V lost 0 bases and J 0 bases, leaving 9 bases between the germline ends. CDR3 loop: CASSLDSGANYGYTF. CDR3 DNA: TGCGCCAGCAGCTTGGATTCAGGGGCTAACTATGGCTACACCTTC.

This chain links TRBV28 with TRBJ2-5; D perhaps matches TRBD2 (6 bases). CDR3 length: 15 residues. Trimming cost V 5 bases and J 5 bases, with 18 bases left between them. Germline values: CDR1 MDHEN, CDR2 SYDVKM. In nucleotides, the CDR3 is TGTGCCAGCAGTCCCATAGGACGGGAGTTGGAGACCCAGTACTTC. Amino acids: CASSPIGRELETQYF.

With respect to this clone: One end of the junction fails to match germline, which may point to a read error. V gene TRBV7-7 combines with J gene TRBJ2-1; 11 bases fit TRBD2. This CDR3 has 16 amino acids. Germline V gene lookup returns CDR1 SSHAT and CDR2 FNYEAQ (reference sequence). The CDR3 loop is CASSRGLAGGYNEQFF. DNA of the CDR3: TGTGCTAGCAGCCGGGGGCTAGCGGGGGGCTACAATGAGCAGTTCTTC.

This chain joins TRBV27 and TRBJ2-5, with 11 bases lining up with TRBD1. The V gene end was trimmed by 5 bases and the J gene end by 5 bases; junction bases not matched to a gene: 7. CDR1 is MNHEY and CDR2 is SMNVEV in the germline V gene (reference sequence). The CDR3 runs to 15 residues. DNA for the CDR3: TGTGCCAGCAGTGGATGGACAGGGGGCGGGGAGACCCAGTACTTC. Translated: CASSGWTGGGETQYF.

V gene TRBV19 combines with J gene TRBJ2-1; D perhaps matches TRBD1 (5 bases). V lost 3 bases and J 7 bases, leaving 16 bases between the germline ends. Germline CDR1 reads LNHDA; CDR2 reads SQIVND (reference sequence). This CDR3 comprises 15 residues. CDR3 residues: CASSISQGGRNEQFF. For the CDR3, the DNA is TGTGCCAGTAGTATTTCTCAGGGTGGCCGGAATGAGCAGTTCTTC.

The chain carries TRBV6-1 and TRBJ2-3; 11 positions match TRBD2. CDR1 and CDR2 from the germline V gene are MNHNS and SASEGT. V lost 4 bases and J lost 3; bases outside the gene matches: 9. This CDR3 has 17 residues. CDR3 DNA sequence: TGTGCCAGCAGTGTTAATAGCGGGGGGGGCCTTACAGATACGCAGTATTTT. It is translated as CASSVNSGGGLTDTQYF.

This rearrangement joins TRBV6-1 to TRBJ1-2; 7 bases line up with TRBD1. Germline CDR1 reads MNHNS; CDR2 reads SASEGT. V shed 4 bases and J 4 bases; nucleotides not matched to a gene: 9. This CDR3 is built from 15 residues. The CDR3 is CASSAGTAVVYGYTF. The CDR3 DNA is TGTGCCAGCAGTGCGGGGACAGCCGTGGTCTATGGCTACACCTTC.

The V call is TRBV6-1, the J call TRBJ1-3; 7 positions match TRBD1. Germline V gene sequence: CDR1 MNHNS, CDR2 SASEGT. This CDR3 contains 14 residues. V trimming: 5 bases; J trimming: 4 bases; junction bases outside the gene matches: 5. CDR3 sequence: CASSPQGTGNTIYF. The CDR3, as DNA: TGTGCCAGCAGTCCACAGGGGACGGGAAACACCATATATTTT.

The chain employs TRBV4-1 and TRBJ1-1, with 8 bases identical to TRBD1. The V gene's germline CDR1 is MGHRA and CDR2 YSYEKL. CDR3 size: 15 residues. V was clipped by 3 bases and J by 1 base; unmatched bases: 4. The CDR3 DNA reads TGCGCCAGCAGCCAGGTAACAGGGGGGAACACTGAAGCTTTCTTT. It codes for CASSQVTGGNTEAFF.

The chain links TRBV4-1 to TRBJ2-1, with 8 nucleotides matching TRBD2. The CDR3 is 16 residues long. Germline V gives CDR1 MGHRA, CDR2 YSYEKL. After removal of 4 bases from V and 6 bases from J, the junction contained 11 bases not matched to a gene. In DNA, the CDR3 is TGCGCCAGCAGCCTGATGAGCGGGAGAACGGTCAATGAGCAGTTCTTC. Translation: CASSLMSGRTVNEQFF.

This rearrangement joins TRBV30 to TRBJ1-3, with 8 bases aligning to TRBD1. V was clipped by 4 bases and J by 1 base; unmatched bases: 18. This CDR3 has 19 residues. In germline, CDR1 is GTSNPN, CDR2 SVGIG (reference sequence). DNA for the CDR3: TGTGCCTGGACTGCAACGCGGACAGGGATGTATAGGTCTGGAAACACCATATATTTT. Its translation is CAWTATRTGMYRSGNTIYF.

This clone was picked up one time. The gene calls are TRBV27 and TRBJ1-1; D is uncertain. Trimming cost V 3 bases and J 6 bases, with 14 bases left between them. Germline CDR1 reads MNHEY; CDR2 reads SMNVEV (reference sequence). This CDR3 contains 14 residues. CDR3 sequence (DNA): TGTGCCAGCAGTTTCGTCGGGTTGCCCCCTGAAGCTTTCTTT. It is translated as CASSFVGLPPEAFF.